The TCR beta chain under discussion was sequenced for a study of shared clonotypes between healthy human individuals. The ends were cut back, 1 base at V and 7 bases at J, with 8 bases in the middle. The germline CDR1 and CDR2 sequences are MDHEN and SYDVKM. This CDR3 has 14 amino acids. Concerning this clone: Its antigen is still unknown.

Study-wide points: The study found lower generation probabilities in non-shared clonotypes than in those shared by all four donors.

TCRdb keeps only in-frame clones here, not all; method: immunoSEQ multiplex PCR. The sample has about 2.3 million clones, 85% to 95% seen once; the top ten hold 0.39%. The chain joins TRBV28 to TRBJ1-6; D gene ambiguous. The sequencing input was naive CD4+ T cells from PBMCs. The sample's subset: CD45RA+ positively selected. This receptor was taken from a man aged 18 to 35 in good health. Some clones in this sample may be carry-over from other donors' samples. CDR3 sequence (DNA): TGTGCCAGCAGTTTATTCAGAATAAATTCACCCCTCCACTTT. Translation gives CASSLFRINSPLHF.